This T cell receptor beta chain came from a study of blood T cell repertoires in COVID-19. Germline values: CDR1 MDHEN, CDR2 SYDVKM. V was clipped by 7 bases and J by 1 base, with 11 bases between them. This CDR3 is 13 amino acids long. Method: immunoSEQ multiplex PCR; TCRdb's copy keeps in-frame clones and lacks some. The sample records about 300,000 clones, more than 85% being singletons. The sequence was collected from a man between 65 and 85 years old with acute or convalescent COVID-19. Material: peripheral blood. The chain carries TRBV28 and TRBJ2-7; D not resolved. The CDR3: CASILHGSYEQYF. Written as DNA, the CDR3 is TGTGCCAGCATCCTACACGGGTCCTACGAGCAGTACTTC.